Each of the 25 T cell receptor beta chains below was sequenced from the same sample in a study of T cell repertoires in cytomegalovirus infection. TCRdb passed the reads through MiXCR, listing each CDR3 protein once. The sample lists approximately 500,000 distinct CDR3 sequences, about 17% occurring once. The specimen sequenced was CD8+ T cells from PBMCs. These TCRs come from a human donor in good health (CMV status not recorded). Some clones in this sample may be carry-over from other donors' samples.

This clonotype was detected ten times or more. The V and J genes are TRBV7-2 and TRBJ2-5, with 12 nucleotides matching TRBD2. The length of the CDR3 is 14 residues. Per germline, CDR1 SGHTA and CDR2 FQGNSA. Losses at the gene ends were 5 bases for V and 5 bases for J; bases not matched to a gene: 3. The CDR3 DNA is TGTGCCAGCAGCCCCGGGACTAGCGGGGAGACCCAGTACTTC. Translating it yields CASSPGTSGETQYF.

Notes on this clonotype: An end of the junction differs from the germline gene, which may be a read error. The chain links TRBV4-1 to TRBJ1-5; TRBD1 matches at 9 bases. Germline values: CDR1 MGHRA, CDR2 YSYEKL. The CDR3 sequence is 18 residues long. The chain's CDR3 is CASSQVSPRDRAEQPQHF. CDR3 DNA sequence: TGTGCCAGCAGCCAAGTTTCGCCCCGGGACAGGGCCGAACAGCCCCAGCATTTT.

This clonotype was counted between two and nine times. The chain recombines TRBV12-3 or TRBV12-4 with TRBJ2-3; D unclear. Deletions cut 6 bases from V and 6 bases from J, with 10 bases between. CDR3 length: 12 amino acids. The DNA of the CDR3 is TGTGCCAGCAGGCCGCCTCGGGATACGCAGTATTTT. Protein: CASRPPRDTQYF.

This clonotype occurred many times. V is TRBV6-2 or TRBV6-3 and J is TRBJ2-7; D unclear. CDR3 length: 14 amino acids. Germline V lookup: CDR1 MNHEY, CDR2 SVGEGT. The ends were cut back, 3 bases at V and 2 bases at J, with 11 bases in the middle. CDR3 coding DNA: TGTGCCAGCAGTTATTCGGTATCGCCCTACGAGCAGTACTTC. It translates to CASSYSVSPYEQYF.

This clonotype appeared a few times. The chain carries TRBV6-1 and TRBJ1-2; 7 bases align to TRBD1. The CDR3 has 13 amino acids. Germline V gene data show CDR1 as MNHNS and CDR2 as SASEGT. Trimming at V came to 9 bases and at J to 5 bases, leaving 9 bases not matched to a gene. For the CDR3, the DNA is TGTGCCAGTGCTCTCAGGGGGGAGTATGGCTACACCTTC. Protein: CASALRGEYGYTF.

This clonotype was recorded a few times. The chain recombines TRBV5-1 with TRBJ1-1; D gene ambiguous. Germline assignment: CDR1 SGHRS and CDR2 YFSETQ. The CDR3 totals 15 residues. V lost 1 base to trimming and J lost 1 base, with 11 bases between them. Here the CDR3 DNA reads TGCGCCAGCAGCTTGTCCGGAAACAAGAACACTGAAGCTTTCTTT. Translating gives CASSLSGNKNTEAFF.

V and J are TRBV4-2 and TRBJ2-7; TRBD2 is a possible D gene (6 bases). This CDR3 region has 14 residues. CDR1 is LGHNA, CDR2 YNFKEQ, per germline. Trimming shortened V by 4 bases and J by 6 bases, and 16 bases separated the two germline ends. This CDR3 reads CASSLRLEGVEQYF. The CDR3 region has the DNA TGTGCCAGCAGCCTGAGACTAGAGGGCGTCGAGCAGTACTTC.

This clonotype has ten or more counts. The chain recombines TRBV7-8 with TRBJ2-6; 7 nucleotides align to TRBD1. With 1 base clipped from V and 0 bases from J, the junction kept 3 bases outside the gene matches. The germline V gene has CDR1 SGHVS and CDR2 FQNEAQ. The CDR3 covers 17 residues. As DNA, the CDR3 is TGTGCCAGCAGCTTAGTGGACAGGAGCTCTGGGGCCAACGTCCTGACTTTC. This codes for CASSLVDRSSGANVLTF.

There are many counts of this clonotype. The chain uses TRBV7-9 and TRBJ2-1, with D tentatively TRBD2 (7 bases). Germline-derived CDR1 and CDR2 are SEHNR and FQNEAQ (reference sequence). V was cut by 6 bases and J by 3 bases, with 18 bases left in between. This CDR3 spans 16 amino acids. The CDR3 loop reads CASSGGASDYYNEQFF. CDR3 DNA sequence: TGTGCCAGCAGTGGGGGGGCTAGCGATTACTACAATGAGCAGTTCTTC.

Only a few counts were recorded for this clonotype. This rearrangement joins TRBV9 to TRBJ1-5; no clear D gene. Looked up from germline, CDR1 is SGDLS and CDR2 is YYNGEE. The CDR3 runs 15 residues. V was shortened by 0 bases and J by 9 bases, with 16 bases between the two germline ends. CDR3 nucleotide sequence: TGTGCCAGCAGCGTAGTTCTTGGCTCAGGAAGGCCCCAGCATTTT. Amino acid sequence: CASSVVLGSGRPQHF.

This clonotype was found many times. The chain uses TRBV27 and TRBJ1-5; D remains unclear. This CDR3 has 13 residues. The germline V gene has CDR1 MNHEY and CDR2 SMNVEV (reference sequence). V was trimmed by 8 bases and J by 2 bases, leaving 10 bases between them. In DNA form, the CDR3 reads TGTGCCAGCGGAGGGATCGGCAATCAGCCCCAGCATTTT. Its translation is CASGGIGNQPQHF.

This clonotype showed up many times. The gene calls are TRBV4-1 and TRBJ1-1; D is possibly TRBD1 (6 bases). This CDR3 has 15 residues. V was trimmed by 5 bases and J by 4 bases, leaving 17 bases between them. Germline assignment: CDR1 MGHRA and CDR2 YSYEKL. The CDR3 sequence: CASSVRHSRGTEAFF. CDR3 DNA: TGCGCCAGCAGCGTAAGACATTCCAGGGGCACTGAAGCTTTCTTT.

The chain employs TRBV27 and TRBJ1-5; unclear D gene. The CDR3 runs to 13 residues. V was clipped by 2 bases and J by 5 bases, with 7 bases between them. CDR1 and CDR2 (germline): MNHEY, SMNVEV (reference sequence). The CDR3 reads CASSLSSHQPQHF. The CDR3 bases are TGTGCCAGCAGTTTAAGCAGCCATCAGCCCCAGCATTTT.

This clonotype was detected only a few times. V gene TRBV7-9 combines with J gene TRBJ1-1; no firm D call. Germline V gene sequence: CDR1 SEHNR, CDR2 FQNEAQ (reference sequence). Trimming shortened V by 4 bases and J by 0 bases, and 15 bases separated the two germline ends. This CDR3 comprises 16 residues. CDR3 DNA sequence: TGTGCCAGCAGCTCCGGAACCCAGAGCATGAACACTGAAGCTTTCTTT. This sequence encodes CASSSGTQSMNTEAFF.

This clonotype occurred a few times. The chain joins TRBV4-2 to TRBJ2-7, with 7 bases lining up with TRBD2. Trimming removed 6 bases from V and 5 bases from J; junction bases left unmatched: 10. This CDR3 comprises 14 residues. CDR1 is LGHNA and CDR2 is YNFKEQ in the germline V gene. The CDR3 here is CASSSQPAGNEQYF. CDR3 coding DNA: TGTGCCAGCAGTTCACAGCCAGCGGGAAACGAGCAGTACTTC.

The table lists this clonotype with many counts. The chain links TRBV7-8 to TRBJ2-6, with D tentatively TRBD1 (5 bases). V was pared by 3 bases and J by 4 bases, with 10 bases between. The CDR3 is 15 residues long. From germline, CDR1 is SGHVS and CDR2 FQNEAQ. In DNA, the CDR3 is TGTGCCAGCAGCTTGACAGAGGAGGGGGCCAACGTCCTGACTTTC. This gives the protein CASSLTEEGANVLTF.

As concerns this clonotype: The conserved phenylalanine or tryptophan normally closing the CDR3 is absent here, so this likely arose from a read error. V usage is TRBV6-1 and J usage is TRBJ1-2; D is possibly TRBD1 (5 bases). Trimming removed 5 bases at V and 0 bases at J, with 13 bases between. The CDR3 loop spans 15 amino acids. The germline V gene has CDR1 MNHNS and CDR2 SASEGT. For the CDR3, the DNA is TGTGCCAGCAGTTCTAGCGCGGGGCCTAACTATGGCTACACCCTC. Its translation: CASSSSAGPNYGYTL.

The table lists this clonotype with a few counts. The chain combines TRBV4-2 with TRBJ1-2; TRBD1 aligns across 10 bases. After removal of 2 bases from V and 2 bases from J, the junction contained 11 bases not matched to a gene. The CDR3 is made up of 18 amino acids. The germline gives CDR1 LGHNA, CDR2 YNFKEQ. In DNA, the CDR3 is TGTGCCAGCAGCCAACCGTACCTCCGGGACAGGGGCAACTATGGCTACACCTTC. Translated: CASSQPYLRDRGNYGYTF.

The V and J genes are TRBV20-1 and TRBJ2-7; 7 bases match TRBD2. The CDR3 is 12 residues long. V lost 6 bases and J lost 1; bases outside the gene matches: 3. The germline CDR1 and CDR2 sequences are DFQATT and SNEGSKA (reference sequence). Here the CDR3 DNA reads TGCAGTGCCGACGGGGGGTCCTACGAGCAGTACTTC. Residues: CSADGGSYEQYF.

Notes on this clonotype: This sequence may be a read error, since a much larger clone differs from it by one base. V is TRBV7-6 and J is TRBJ1-2; TRBD1 might be the D (6 bases). Germline loops: CDR1 SGHVS, CDR2 FNYEAQ. Between the trimmed V and J ends, which lost 4 bases and 13 bases, there was a span of 16 bases. The CDR3 runs 12 residues. The CDR3 loop reads CASSYDRTACTF. The CDR3 bases are TGTGCCAGCAGCTATGACAGGACCGCGTGCACCTTC.

This clonotype was seen many times. The chain recombines TRBV4-1 with TRBJ2-2; no reliable D call. V lost 0 bases to trimming and J lost 5 bases, with 7 bases between them. Per the germline V gene, CDR1 is MGHRA and CDR2 is YSYEKL. This CDR3 spans 14 amino acids. CDR3 DNA: TGCGCCAGCAGCCAAGATCTATATACCGGGGAGCTGTTTTTT. Amino acid sequence: CASSQDLYTGELFF.

There are many counts of this clonotype. The chain carries TRBV12-3 or TRBV12-4 and TRBJ1-5; D is ambiguous. The V end was cut by 4 bases, the J end by 0 bases, with 10 bases between. There are 15 residues in the CDR3. The CDR3 sequence: CASSYDGDSNQPQHF. DNA of the CDR3: TGTGCCAGCAGTTATGACGGGGATAGCAATCAGCCCCAGCATTTT.

This clonotype was seen a few times. The chain uses TRBV6-6 and TRBJ2-1, with 12 bases identical to TRBD2. Looked up from germline, CDR1 is MNHNY and CDR2 is SVGAGI (reference sequence). The CDR3 has 17 residues. V gave up 4 bases and J gave up 5 bases; unmatched junction bases: 9. The CDR3 sequence is CASSFRLAGVPHNEQFF. DNA of the CDR3: TGTGCCAGCAGTTTTCGACTAGCGGGAGTACCCCACAATGAGCAGTTCTTC.

A remark on this clonotype: No conserved phenylalanine or tryptophan ends this CDR3, so it is likely a read error. V and J are TRBV7-9 and TRBJ2-7; 9 bases are a match to TRBD2. Germline V CDR1 and CDR2: SEHNR, FQNEAQ (reference sequence). Trimming at V came to 5 bases and at J to 6 bases, leaving 11 bases not matched to a gene. CDR3 size: 15 residues. For the CDR3, the DNA is TGTGCCAGCAGCCCTTTGGCGGGAGGGCCGTTCGAGCAGTACTTA. Translation: CASSPLAGGPFEQYL.

This clonotype has only a few counts. J is TRBJ2-7 and V is TRBV15; possibly TRBD2 for D (6 bases). The CDR3 spans 13 residues. Trimming removed 3 bases at V and 7 bases at J, with 13 bases between. Germline V gene data show CDR1 as LNHNV and CDR2 as YYDKDF (reference sequence). The CDR3: CATSRGGVREQYF. DNA for the CDR3: TGTGCCACCAGCAGGGGCGGGGTACGAGAGCAGTACTTC.